This TCR beta chain was observed in a study of shared clonotypes between healthy human individuals. Germline V gene lookup returns CDR1 SGHNT and CDR2 YYREEE (reference sequence). V lost 0 bases to trimming and J lost 0 bases, with 13 bases between them. The CDR3 is made up of 16 amino acids. Measured with immunoSEQ multiplex PCR; TCRdb has only the in-frame clones, and not every one. The table lists 550,000 to 600,000 clones, around 78% of them singletons, with around 12% in the top ten. The sequenced sample was PBMCs. The chain couples TRBV5-4 to TRBJ2-7, with D possibly matching TRBD2 (5 bases). This TCR was recovered from a woman between 40 and 55 years old in good health. Some clones in this sample may be carry-over from other donors' samples. CDR3 nucleotides: TGTGCCAGCAGCTTGGGGAATAGCGCGGTCTCCTACGAGCAGTACTTC. Its protein is CASSLGNSAVSYEQYF. Complete variable domain (other parts from reference TRBV5-4 and TRBJ2-7): ETGVTQSPTHLIKTRGQQVTLRCSSQSGHNTVSWYQQALGQGPQFIFQYYREEENGRGNFPPRFSGLQFPNYSSELNVNALELDDSALYLCASSLGNSAVSYEQYFGPGTRLTVT.